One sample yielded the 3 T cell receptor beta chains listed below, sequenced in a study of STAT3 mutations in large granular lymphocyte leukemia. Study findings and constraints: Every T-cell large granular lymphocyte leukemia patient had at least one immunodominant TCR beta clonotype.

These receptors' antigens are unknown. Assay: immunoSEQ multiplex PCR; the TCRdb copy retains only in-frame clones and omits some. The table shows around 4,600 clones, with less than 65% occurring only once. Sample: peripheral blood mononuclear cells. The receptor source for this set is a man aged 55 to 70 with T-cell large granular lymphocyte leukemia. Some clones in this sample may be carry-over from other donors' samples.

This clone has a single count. Written as DNA, the CDR3 is TGTGCCAGCAGCCCGCGGGACCCAAGTAGCACAGATACGCAGTATTTT. Translation gives CASSPRDPSSTDTQYF. The V and J genes are TRBV7-4 and TRBJ2-3; weak D call: TRBD2 (6 bases). The CDR3 sequence is 16 residues long. CDR1 is SGHVT and CDR2 is SQSDAQ in the germline V gene. Trimming removed 5 bases at V and 0 bases at J, with 15 bases between.

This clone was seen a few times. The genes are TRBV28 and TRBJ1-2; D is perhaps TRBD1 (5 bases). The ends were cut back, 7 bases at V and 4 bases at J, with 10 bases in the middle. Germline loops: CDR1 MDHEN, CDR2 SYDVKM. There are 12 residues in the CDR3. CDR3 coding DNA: TGTGCCAGCAAGCCAGGGAGCTATGGCTACACCTTC. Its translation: CASKPGSYGYTF.

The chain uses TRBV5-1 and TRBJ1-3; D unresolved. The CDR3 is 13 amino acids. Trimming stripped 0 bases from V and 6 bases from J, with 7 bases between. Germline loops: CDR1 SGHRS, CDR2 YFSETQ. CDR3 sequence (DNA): TGCGCCAGCAGCTTGGATTGGCAAAACACCATATATTTT. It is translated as CASSLDWQNTIYF. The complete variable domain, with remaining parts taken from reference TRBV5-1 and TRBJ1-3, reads KAGVTQTPRYLIKTRGQQVTLSCSPISGHRSVSWYQQTPGQGLQFLFEYFSETQRNKGNFPGRFSGRQFSNSRSEMNVSTLELGDSALYLCASSLDWQNTIYFGEGSWLTVV.